This passage covers 25 T cell receptor beta chains from one sample sequenced in a study of persistence of HIV-infected CD4 T cells (dated by TCRdb to the early 2020s). In light of the paper, this sample's treatment or condition label describes: suppressive antiretroviral therapy. Lysates of CMV-infected fibroblasts at 10 ug/mL were used to stimulate the cells. Nonresponding CD40L-negative CD69-negative CD45RO-high memory CD4+ T cells were sorted as memory populations depleted of antigen-responding cells. The immunoSEQ hsTCRB assay version 4, run in survey mode, was used to sequence TCRbeta repertoires from genomic DNA. What TCRdb holds here is the immuneACCESS table cut down to in-frame rearrangements. Part of the clones is not present; checked against another copy, under half of the missing clones reflect an unresolved V gene, and the others are unexplained. This sample gives 25,000 to 35,000 clones in total; almost 85% of them show up just once. The top ten constitute roughly 4.5% of the sample.

Their target antigens are unknown. Sequenced material: CD4+ T cells sorted from PBMCs after approximately 19-hour stimulation, taken from a patient who received antiretroviral therapy. The cell subset or site label here, explained by the study, means: CD40L-CD69- CD45RO-high memory CD4 T cells not responding to CMV lysate. Source of these receptors: an adult man with HIV who was CMV-seropositive.

The J gene is TRBJ2-1, the V gene TRBV4-1; the D is unclear. Germline values: CDR1 MGHRA, CDR2 YSYEKL. The CDR3 has 12 amino acids. The V end lost 1 base, the J end lost 6 bases, and 4 bases lay between the germline ends. CDR3 bases: TGCGCCAGCAGCCAAGTGGGCAATGAGCAGTTCTTC. Protein: CASSQVGNEQFF.

The gene calls are TRBV7-2 and TRBJ2-7; 9 nucleotides agree with TRBD1. Germline CDR1 reads SGHTA; CDR2 reads FQGNSA. With V trimmed by 8 bases and J by 2 bases, 13 bases remained unmatched. The CDR3 extends over 16 amino acids. The DNA of the CDR3 is TGTGCCAGCGGTAGCCGTCCGGGACAGGGAACCTACGAGCAGTACTTC. Amino acids: CASGSRPGQGTYEQYF.

This sequence joins TRBV12-3 or TRBV12-4 and TRBJ1-5; D not certain. V lost 2 bases to trimming and J lost 3 bases, with 2 bases between them. This CDR3 comprises 12 residues. This chain's CDR3 is CASSLPNQPQHF. DNA for the CDR3: TGTGCCAGCAGTTTACCCAATCAGCCCCAGCATTTT.

This clone appeared a single time. V is TRBV28 and J is TRBJ2-2, with D uncertain. CDR1 MDHEN and CDR2 SYDVKM come from the germline V gene. V lost 4 bases to trimming and J lost 13 bases, with 13 bases between them. The CDR3 contains 12 residues. CDR3 protein: CASSYGFDWLFF. CDR3 DNA sequence: TGTGCCAGCAGTTACGGGTTCGATTGGCTGTTTTTT. Complete variable domain (other parts from reference TRBV28 and TRBJ2-2): DVKVTQSSRYLVKRTGEKVFLECVQDMDHENMFWYRQDPGLGLRLIYFSYDVKMKEKGDIPEGYSVSREKKERFSLILESASTNQTSMYLCASSYGFDWLFFGEGSRLTVL.

The gene calls are TRBV18 and TRBJ1-6, with D possibly matching TRBD1 (6 bases). CDR1 is KGHSH, CDR2 LQKENI, per germline. The CDR3 extends over 14 amino acids. V was pared by 5 bases and J by 9 bases, with 14 bases between. CDR3 protein: CASSDRSIRSPLHF. The DNA of the CDR3 is TGTGCCAGCTCAGACAGGTCTATACGTTCACCCCTCCACTTT. Full variable domain (rest looked up from reference TRBV18 and TRBJ1-6): NAGVMQNPRHLVRRRGQEARLRCSPMKGHSHVYWYRQLPEEGLKFMVYLQKENIIDESGMPKERFSAEFPKEGPSILRIQQVVRGDSAAYFCASSDRSIRSPLHFGNGTRLTVT.

The V and J genes are TRBV9 and TRBJ2-2; D not resolved. V lost 3 bases, J lost 4 bases, and 16 bases lay in between. The V gene's germline CDR1 is SGDLS and CDR2 YYNGEE. The CDR3 is made up of 16 amino acids. The CDR3 sequence: CASSERDTRFTGELFF. The DNA of the CDR3 is TGTGCCAGCAGCGAGAGAGACACCCGGTTCACCGGGGAGCTGTTTTTT.

This clone was counted between two and nine times. This chain connects TRBV2 to TRBJ2-2, with 11 positions matching TRBD2. This CDR3 spans 17 amino acids. Germline CDR1 is SNHLY and CDR2 is FYNNEI. The junction had 5 bases not matched to a gene; V was cut back by 4 bases and J by 1 base. Here the CDR3 reads CASSGLAGGRNTGELFF. CDR3 nucleotides: TGTGCCAGCAGTGGGCTAGCGGGGGGTCGGAACACCGGGGAGCTGTTTTTT.

The chain links TRBV2 to TRBJ2-2, with 8 bases lining up with TRBD1. The length of the CDR3 is 16 residues. V shed 6 bases and J 1 base; nucleotides not matched to a gene: 7. Germline CDR1 and CDR2: SNHLY and FYNNEI. The CDR3 coding sequence is TGTGCCAGCAGACCCGACAGGGGCCTGAACACCGGGGAGCTGTTTTTT. Protein product: CASRPDRGLNTGELFF.

This clone was seen once. This rearrangement joins TRBV6-5 to TRBJ1-6, with a weak D call TRBD1 (5 bases). CDR1 is MNHEY and CDR2 is SVGAGI in the germline V gene. With 4 bases removed from V and 5 bases from J, the gap between germline ends came to 12 bases. CDR3 length: 15 residues. This CDR3 reads CASSLNRDDNSPLHF. The CDR3, as DNA: TGTGCCAGCAGTTTGAACCGGGACGATAATTCACCCCTCCACTTT.

This sequence joins TRBV12-5 and TRBJ2-7, with D perhaps matching TRBD1 (6 bases). Trimming left V 1 base short and J 0 bases short, with 16 bases between. CDR1 and CDR2 from the germline V gene are LGHNT and FRNRAP. The CDR3 length is 17 residues. In nucleotides, the CDR3 is TGTGCTAGTGGTTTGGCGGGCGAACAGGGAAGCTCCTACGAGCAGTACTTC. As protein: CASGLAGEQGSSYEQYF. The full variable domain, its missing parts supplied by reference TRBV12-5 and TRBJ2-7, is DARVTQTPRHKVTEMGQEVTMRCQPILGHNTVFWYRQTMMQGLELLAYFRNRAPLDDSGMPKDRFSAEMPDATLATLKIQPSEPRDSAVYFCASGLAGEQGSSYEQYFGPGTRLTVT.

V usage is TRBV21-1 and J usage is TRBJ2-4; no check of the table's D call, TRBD2, against the DNA was made. TRBV21-1 is a pseudogene segment. This CDR3 is 15 amino acids long. The CDR3: CASSIYGEPTYIQYF. The CDR3 coding sequence is TGTGCCAGCAGCATCTACGGGGAGCCCACGTACATTCAGTACTTC.

This clone has only a few counts. The CDR3 coding sequence is TGTGCCAGCAGCGTAGGACCCCTCACAGATACGCAGTATTTT. Translating it yields CASSVGPLTDTQYF. The rearrangement links TRBV9 to TRBJ2-3, with D uncertain. V shed 0 bases and J shed 2 bases, with 7 bases lying between them. CDR3 length: 14 amino acids. Germline CDR1 is SGDLS and CDR2 is YYNGEE.

The genes are TRBV7-2 and TRBJ2-3; 7 nucleotides match TRBD2. After removal of 11 bases from V and 2 bases from J, the junction contained 4 bases not matched to a gene. Germline loops: CDR1 SGHTA, CDR2 FQGNSA. The CDR3 runs 12 residues. This CDR3 is CAGGGPTDTQYF. The CDR3 bases are TGTGCCGGCGGGGGTCCCACAGATACGCAGTATTTT.

This chain connects TRBV12-3 or TRBV12-4 to TRBJ1-5, with D uncertain. The CDR3 has 11 amino acids. The ends were cut back, 5 bases at V and 9 bases at J, with 8 bases in the middle. The CDR3 region is CASSLLGPQHF. CDR3 DNA sequence: TGTGCCAGCAGTCTGCTGGGGCCCCAGCATTTT.

This sequence joins TRBV14 and TRBJ2-7; possibly TRBD2 for D (5 bases). V lost 3 bases and J lost 2, with 11 bases in between. The CDR3 spans 14 residues. Per the germline V gene, CDR1 is SGHDN and CDR2 is FVKESK. CDR3 nucleotide sequence: TGTGCCAGCAGCCAGCGCGGGCAGCCCTACGAGCAGTACTTC. It encodes CASSQRGQPYEQYF.

The chain joins TRBV18 to TRBJ2-7; TRBD2 matches at 7 bases. After removal of 3 bases from V and 5 bases from J, the junction contained 7 bases not matched to a gene. Germline V gene data show CDR1 as KGHSH and CDR2 as LQKENI. The CDR3 runs 14 residues. Here the CDR3 DNA reads TGTGCCAGCTCACCCGCGGGGGTTCGTCACGAGCAGTACTTC. Protein: CASSPAGVRHEQYF.

V and J are TRBV6-5 and TRBJ2-1; TRBD1 matches at 8 bases. This CDR3 region has 14 residues. Looked up from germline, CDR1 is MNHEY and CDR2 is SVGAGI. The ends lost 6 bases at V and 7 bases at J; junction bases unmatched: 8. The CDR3 sequence is CASSADRAGNEQFF. In DNA form, the CDR3 reads TGTGCCAGCAGCGCGGACAGGGCGGGGAATGAGCAGTTCTTC.

The rearrangement joins TRBV28 to TRBJ2-7; TRBD2 matches at 7 bases. J lost 3 bases, V lost 7 bases, and 9 bases had no gene match. The CDR3 sequence is 14 residues long. Germline V gene sequence: CDR1 MDHEN, CDR2 SYDVKM. CDR3 nucleotide sequence: TGTGCCAGCACCCAGGGAGGGTCTCGCTACGAGCAGTACTTC. Its translation is CASTQGGSRYEQYF.

This clone has only one observation. The chain couples TRBV4-2 to TRBJ2-5, with D possibly being TRBD1 (5 bases). Trimming pared 1 base from V and 3 bases from J, leaving 9 bases between. Germline V gives CDR1 LGHNA, CDR2 YNFKEQ. The CDR3 runs to 14 residues. CDR3 region: CASSQGTRKETQYF. CDR3 sequence (DNA): TGTGCCAGCAGCCAAGGGACACGCAAAGAGACCCAGTACTTC.

The chain recombines TRBV3-1 (or the pseudogene TRBV3-2) with TRBJ1-1; D is possibly TRBD1 (5 bases). Germline V gene lookup returns CDR1 LGHDT and CDR2 YNNKEL (reference sequence). This CDR3 is built from 15 residues. V lost 4 bases, J lost 2 bases, and 14 bases lay in between. The CDR3 region is CASSLRVRGNTEAFF. DNA for the CDR3: TGTGCCAGCAGCCTCAGGGTGAGGGGAAACACTGAAGCTTTCTTT.

The chain has TRBV9 and TRBJ1-5; the D gene is possibly TRBD1 (5 bases). Germline-derived CDR1 and CDR2 are SGDLS and YYNGEE. With 3 bases removed from V and 3 bases from J, the gap between germline ends came to 16 bases. This CDR3 region has 16 residues. CDR3 protein: CASSASVGGANQPQHF. The CDR3 region has the DNA TGTGCCAGCAGCGCCTCCGTTGGTGGGGCCAATCAGCCCCAGCATTTT.

The chain employs TRBV29-1 and TRBJ1-1; 9 bases fit TRBD1. This CDR3 comprises 13 residues. The J segment lost 6 bases and the V segment lost 7 bases, leaving 9 bases of the junction unmatched. The germline V gene has CDR1 SQVTM and CDR2 ANQGSEA. The CDR3 nucleotides read TGCAGCGCGATCACAGGGGGCGTATCTGAAGCTTTCTTT. It codes for CSAITGGVSEAFF.

The count of this clone is one. The rearrangement joins TRBV6-1 to TRBJ1-5; unclear D gene. The germline V gene encodes CDR1 MNHNS and CDR2 SASEGT. Trimming removed 3 bases at V and 5 bases at J, with 14 bases between. The length of the CDR3 is 15 residues. Here the CDR3 DNA reads TGTGCCAGCAGTGACGGGGAGGGTACGCATCAGCCCCAGCATTTT. Its protein product is CASSDGEGTHQPQHF.

This clone has only a few counts. CDR3 residues: CASSSNRESGELFF. In DNA, the CDR3 is TGTGCCAGTAGTAGCAACAGGGAGTCCGGGGAGCTGTTTTTT. V gene TRBV19 combines with J gene TRBJ2-2; maybe TRBD1 (6 bases). Germline lookup yields CDR1 LNHDA and CDR2 SQIVND (reference sequence). V lost 4 bases and J lost 6, with 12 bases in between. The CDR3 runs 14 residues.

The chain joins TRBV6-6 to TRBJ1-5; the D gene is possibly TRBD1 (6 bases). With 6 bases removed from V and 4 bases from J, the gap between germline ends came to 16 bases. The CDR3 extends over 15 amino acids. From germline, CDR1 is MNHNY and CDR2 SVGAGI (reference sequence). The CDR3 is CASRVPGARNQPQHF. CDR3 sequence (DNA): TGTGCCAGCAGGGTCCCGGGGGCGCGGAATCAGCCCCAGCATTTT.